This TCR beta chain was found in a study of T-cell memory formation after mild COVID-19 (dated by TCRdb to the early 2020s). With respect to the entire study: TCR sequence clusters from the two donors were largely donor specific. Longitudinal TCRalpha and TCRbeta repertoire sequencing tracked T-cell clones expanding and contracting after mild COVID-19 in two donors. The cohort comprised two young, previously healthy adult volunteers, one female and one male.

Ficoll-Paque density gradient centrifugation was used to isolate PBMCs. General conclusions and limits of the study: Balanced CD4/CD8 phenotypes were observed for clones contracting from day 15 to 85, whereas a bias towards CD4+ was observed for a second wave of clones expanding from day 15 to 37. SARS-CoV-2 specificity of the second-wave clones peaking on day 37 was not confirmed. Only a couple of mild cases were covered in the study, and larger cohorts including severe cases with pre-infection samples were considered necessary. Some responding clones were detected in pre-infection memory, which suggested that pre-existing cross-reactive memory T cells had joined the SARS-CoV-2 response. Contracting CD4+ clones appeared mostly in the CM and EM memory subsets, whereas CD8+ clones were enriched in EMRA.

In its sample, this clonotype was seen a few times. Its antigen is still unknown. Within one base of it there is no much larger clone, and no base qualities were kept. TCRdb shows the sequencer as Illumina NovaSeq 6000. TCRalpha and TCRbeta cDNA libraries were built by 5'RACE with constant-segment primers, adding sample barcodes and unique molecular identifiers. Trizol reagent was used to extract RNA from every sample. Libraries were amplified in two PCR steps, with a second sample barcode and Illumina TruSeq adapters added in the second step. Sequencing of libraries was performed on an Illumina NovaSeq with 2 x 150 bp paired-end reads. Under the source paper's analysis protocol: With migec v1.2.7, reads were demultiplexed and then collapsed into UMI-guided consensus sequences. Using mixcr v2.1.11, UMI consensuses were aligned to TRA and TRB V and J templates and then assembled into clonotypes. A clonotype was counted as expanded or contracted only if both edgeR and NoisET called the change significant, with noise models trained on biological replicates. edgeR calls used a false discovery rate-adjusted p below 0.01 and a log2 fold-change threshold of 1. PCA with hierarchical clustering of max-normalized trajectories of the 1000 most abundant clonotypes was used as exploratory dynamics analysis. Each responding clone was given a CD4 or CD8 phenotype based on the CD4+ and CD8+ repertoires, which had been sequenced separately. TCRdb redid the processing of the public reads, applying fastp at Q25 and MiXCR, and retained in-frame beta chains. CDR3 protein sequences are deduplicated, and each keeps its most common genes and DNA. It is TCRdb's table, rather than the study itself, that gives the V and J calls and clone size. In all, the sample holds hundreds of thousands of distinct CDR3 sequences, and roughly 20% of those were seen once. Approximately 13% of the sample is in the top ten clones.

The sample was PBMCs or a T cell subset sorted from them (not recorded which). This receptor was taken from an adult woman who had mild COVID-19 (a few samples of this study predate the infection). The sample titles of this study are shuffled in the database, so cell type and time point are left out; the donor was told from shared clones.

The CDR3 corresponds to CASSLLGVEETQYF. The DNA reads TGTGCCAGCAGCTTACTCGGAGTGGAAGAGACCCAGTACTTC. The chain is encoded by TRBV7-9 joined to TRBJ2-5; the D gene assignment is ambiguous. Relative to germline, V is 2 bases shorter and J is 3 bases shorter, with 10 bases between their ends. The CDR3, cysteine through phenylalanine, is 14 amino acids long. Just CDR3 DNA is preserved here, 42 bases in frame from base 1. The germline V gene (reference sequence) provides CDR1 SEHNR and CDR2 FQNEAQ.